The TCR beta chain under discussion was sequenced for a study of tumor-infiltrating lymphocytes in primary liver carcinoma. The wider study: Roughly 3.65 to 8 million productive TCRbeta reads were obtained per sample, with similar numbers across tissue types.

Findings and limits, study-wide: Against blood, tumors held a significantly higher top-250-clone fraction (p = 0.039). Tumor-adjacent and tumor-blood pairs displayed less overlap than did pairs of tumor regions.

Germline values: CDR1 SGHNT, CDR2 YENEEA. The CDR3 is made up of 15 amino acids. For each extraction, RNA and DNA were obtained together from approximately 20-30 mg of unsorted bulk tissue. Treatment of the patients' primary liver carcinoma consisted of surgical resection. Reverse transcription of about 0.5 ug total RNA with a constant-region primer produced TCR beta cDNA. Amplification in three nested multiplex PCR rounds with slightly modified ARM-PCR gave rise to TCR beta libraries. Investigators reported that the first two PCR rounds, at 9 to 11 cycles each, used TRBV1-TRBV30 forward primers with a C-beta reverse primer. TCRdb re-called the multiplex PCR reads through MiXCR, storing one row per CDR3 protein. The sample consists of more than 100,000 distinct CDR3 sequences, 65% of them appearing once. This clonotype has a single count. The target antigen is unknown. This CDR3 is missing its conserved last phenylalanine or tryptophan, likely due to a read error.

The sequencing input was liver tumor tissue from sampling region 1. The subset here: tumor region T1, superior pole. The rearrangement links TRBV11-3 to TRBJ2-1; possibly TRBD2 for D (6 bases). This TCR derives from a woman in her sixties with primary liver carcinoma and hepatitis B virus infection. The CDR3 reads CACSLGTGGKLEQFL. CDR3 DNA: TGTGCCTGCAGCTTAGGAACTGGCGGGAAGCTTGAGCAGTTCTTA.